The present TCR beta chain was sequenced within a study of post-analysis software for immune sequencing data (dated by TCRdb to about 2015). For the wider study: The recorded disease courses included relapsing-remitting, secondary progressive and progressive-relapsing multiple sclerosis, and some patients had no subtype annotation. A subset of samples was prepared in parallel using single-end sample barcoding, then pooled and co-amplified after Illumina adapter ligation. Patient repertoires were compared against roughly 10 previously published healthy control repertoires from donors aged 6 to 25 years. Study-level results and caveats: The control group was slightly older than the multiple sclerosis patient group. Direct clustering with F measure revealed strong co-clustering of samples prepared in the same batch, which led to a batch-effect correction. A handful of TRBV segments, including TRBV5-6, TRBV5-1 and TRBV20-1, were significantly more frequent in patients than controls. Compared with controls, multiple sclerosis patients had significantly lower normalized Chao1 diversity, a finding suggesting substantial peripheral T-cell clonal expansion.

The germline V gene gives CDR1 as LGHNA and CDR2 as YNFKEQ. Cut back by 0 bases and 6 bases, the V and J ends lie 6 bases apart. Measured from the cysteine to the phenylalanine, the CDR3 is 13 residues long. CDR3 DNA is the only sequence kept; it has 39 bases, read in frame from the first base. Receptor amplification or capture employed PCR. Instrument on record: Illumina HiSeq 2500. To reduce PCR and sequencing biases, unique molecular identifiers were built into the TCR beta cDNA libraries. Roughly 500,000 cDNA molecules were obtained for every 1 to 10 million input T cells, so each molecule roughly corresponded to one T cell. The patient libraries were prepared and sequenced with the same protocol used for the earlier healthy control dataset. Samples belonging to the same batch were prepared together, multiplexed and sequenced on a shared HiSeq lane. On the study's bioinformatics: Raw barcoded reads were processed with MIGEC, discarding single-read molecular identifier groups before consensus assembly and CDR3 extraction. VDJtools was used for post-analysis of the clonotype tables, with diversity normalized by down-sampling every dataset to the smallest sample size. Repertoire overlap clustering matched CDR3 amino acid but not nucleotide sequences to correct batch-related cross-sample contamination. TCRdb reprocessing: public reads trimmed at Q25 with fastp, clones called with MiXCR, in-frame beta chains kept. One record per CDR3 amino acid sequence lists the most common genes and DNA. The V and J calls shown here were made by TCRdb, not taken from the authors' results. The sample table holds 650,000 to 850,000 distinct CDR3 sequences, of which 53% were seen once. The ten most abundant clones make up about 4.5% of the sample.

A note on this clonotype: The antigen it binds to is not known. Nothing much larger sits one base from this clone, and base qualities are not available.

To demonstrate the VDJtools post-analysis software, the study profiled TCR beta repertoires from the peripheral blood of approximately twelve young patients with multiple sclerosis. The multiple sclerosis patients were children and adolescents between about 6 and 16 years of age. The sequence was collected from a girl aged 5 to 17 with multiple sclerosis. Rearrangement joined TRBV4-2 to TRBJ2-1; the D gene lacks a confident call. What was sequenced was blood. The CDR3 in this case is CASSQDPTNEQFF. In nucleotide form, the sequence is TGTGCCAGCAGCCAAGACCCCACCAATGAGCAGTTCTTC.